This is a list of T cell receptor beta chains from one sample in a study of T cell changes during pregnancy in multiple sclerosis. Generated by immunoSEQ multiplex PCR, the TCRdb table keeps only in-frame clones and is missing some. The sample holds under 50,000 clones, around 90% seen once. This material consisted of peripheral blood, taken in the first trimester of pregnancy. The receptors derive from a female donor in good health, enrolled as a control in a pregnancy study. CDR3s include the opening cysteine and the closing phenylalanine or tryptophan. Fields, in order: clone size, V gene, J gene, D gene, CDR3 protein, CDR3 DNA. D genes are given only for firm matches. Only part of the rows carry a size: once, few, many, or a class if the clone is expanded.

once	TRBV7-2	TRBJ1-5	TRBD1	CASSLDGTGSNQPQHF	TGTGCCAGCAGCTTAGACGGGACAGGGAGCAATCAGCCCCAGCATTTT
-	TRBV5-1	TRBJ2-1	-	CASNDQAGFNEQFF	TGCGCCAGCAATGACCAGGCGGGGTTCAATGAGCAGTTCTTC
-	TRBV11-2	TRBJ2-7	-	CASSSRDPLEQYF	TGTGCCAGCAGCTCTCGAGATCCCCTCGAGCAGTACTTC
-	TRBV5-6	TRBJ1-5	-	CASSAWSEGNQPQHF	TGTGCCAGCAGCGCCTGGTCCGAGGGAAATCAGCCCCAGCATTTT
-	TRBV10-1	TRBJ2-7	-	CASSESRPGGYEQYF	TGCGCCAGCAGTGAGTCGCGTCCCGGAGGGTACGAGCAGTACTTC
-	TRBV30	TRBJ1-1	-	CAWSPRGGNPQGTEAFF	TGTGCCTGGAGCCCCCGGGGGGGAAATCCGCAAGGGACTGAAGCTTTCTTT
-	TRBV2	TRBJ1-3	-	CASSPTGNTIYF	TGTGCCAGCAGTCCAACTGGAAACACCATATATTTT
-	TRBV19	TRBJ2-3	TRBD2	CASGLAGLTDTQYF	TGTGCCAGTGGACTAGCGGGACTCACAGATACGCAGTATTTT
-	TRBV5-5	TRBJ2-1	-	CASSLAAGRSYNEQFF	TGTGCCAGCAGCTTGGCCGCGGGACGCTCCTACAATGAGCAGTTCTTC
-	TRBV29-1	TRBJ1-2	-	CSVGGGGYTF	TGCAGCGTTGGGGGAGGTGGCTACACCTTC
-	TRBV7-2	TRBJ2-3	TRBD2	CASSPLAATDTQYF	TGTGCCAGCAGCCCCCTAGCGGCAACAGATACGCAGTATTTT
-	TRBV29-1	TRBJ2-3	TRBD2	CSVTASGAPDTQYF	TGCAGCGTTACGGCTAGCGGGGCGCCCGATACGCAGTATTTT
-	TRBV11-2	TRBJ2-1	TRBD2	CASSSGTSGYNEQFF	TGTGCCAGCAGCTCAGGGACTAGCGGCTACAATGAGCAGTTCTTC
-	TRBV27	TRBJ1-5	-	CASSLLIPSGQSQPQHF	TGTGCCAGCAGTTTATTAATCCCCTCCGGACAGTCTCAGCCCCAGCATTTT
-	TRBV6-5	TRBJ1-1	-	CASSWGVVNTEAFF	TGTGCCAGCAGTTGGGGGGTAGTGAACACTGAAGCTTTCTTT
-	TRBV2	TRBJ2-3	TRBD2	CASSLDAWGGDTQYF	TGTGCCAGCAGTCTCGACGCCTGGGGGGGGGATACGCAGTATTTT
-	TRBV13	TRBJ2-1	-	CASVRQRADEQFF	TGTGCCAGCGTGAGACAGCGGGCGGATGAGCAGTTCTTC
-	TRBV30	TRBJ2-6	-	CAWSRDKVSGANVLTF	TGTGCCTGGAGCCGGGATAAAGTCTCTGGGGCCAACGTCCTGACTTTC
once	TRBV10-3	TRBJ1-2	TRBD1	CAIDSGQGEVYGYTF	TGTGCCATCGACTCGGGACAGGGGGAAGTCTATGGCTACACCTTC
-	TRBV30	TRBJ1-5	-	CAWRAQGMGNQPQHF	TGTGCCTGGAGAGCACAGGGAATGGGCAATCAGCCCCAGCATTTT
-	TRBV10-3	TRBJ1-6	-	CAIRGANYNSPLHF	TGTGCCATCAGGGGGGCAAACTATAATTCACCCCTCCACTTT
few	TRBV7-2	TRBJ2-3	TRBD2	CASSFSREGKHTQYF	TGTGCCAGCAGCTTCTCGCGGGAGGGCAAGCATACGCAGTATTTT